This T cell receptor (beta chain) appears in the sequencing data of a study of regulatory T cells in long-lasting Graves disease. Study-wide points: Persistent Graves' patients possessed reduced TCR diversity relative to recently diagnosed ones.

Sequencing libraries for TCR beta were prepared with iRepertoire HTBI primers and Arm-PCR of CDR3 regions. Via MiXCR, TCRdb re-called the multiplex PCR reads, giving one row per CDR3 protein. There are 420,000 or so distinct CDR3 sequences in the sample; approximately 16% occur only once, and 23% lies in the top ten. V dropped 0 bases and J dropped 2 bases, with 9 bases sitting between them. Looked up from germline, CDR1 is SGDLS and CDR2 is YYNGEE. CDR3 length: 14 residues. Time point here: newly diagnosed GD, antithyroid drugs for less than 3 months. Extracted RNA from PBMCs served as the source of the TCR library. This clonotype was counted many times. Antigen unknown. In addition, the sample was reused for a study of T cells in Graves' hyperthyroidism and ophthalmopathy. This second study says: HTBI primers were employed in a first-round RT-PCR of the TCR CDR3. Ophthalmopathy was told apart from stable hyperthyroidism by a 13 V-J model.

This TCR was recovered from a young woman with Graves disease. This chain connects TRBV9 to TRBJ2-7, with D unclear. Sequenced here: peripheral blood mononuclear cells (PBMCs), sampled at new diagnosis, from a patient treated with antithyroid drugs. The CDR3 region has the DNA TGTGCCAGCAGCGTAGCCGGCGAAACCTACGAGCAGTACTTC. It is translated as CASSVAGETYEQYF.